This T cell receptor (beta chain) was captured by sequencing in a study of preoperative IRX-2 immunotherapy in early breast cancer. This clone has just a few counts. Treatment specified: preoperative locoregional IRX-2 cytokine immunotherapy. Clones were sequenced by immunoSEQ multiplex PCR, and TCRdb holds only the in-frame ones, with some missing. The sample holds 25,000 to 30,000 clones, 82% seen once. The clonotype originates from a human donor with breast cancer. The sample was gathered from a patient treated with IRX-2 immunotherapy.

The CDR3 bases are TGTGCCAGTAGTCCCAGCGTGGTTCACAGGGGGCTTAGTGTCGATGAGCAGTTCTTC. Translation gives CASSPSVVHRGLSVDEQFF. The V gene is TRBV19, the J gene TRBJ2-1; 9 bases match TRBD1. This CDR3 contains 19 residues. Germline V lookup: CDR1 LNHDA, CDR2 SQIVND (reference sequence). V lost 5 bases, J lost 8 bases, and 22 bases stayed unmatched.